This passage covers 18 T cell receptor beta chains from one sample sequenced in a study of CD8+ T cells in alopecia areata. The authors extracted RNA and reverse transcribed it into cDNA as the sequencing template. The table came from immunoSEQ multiplex PCR; TCRdb's copy has only in-frame clones and leaves some out. The sample yields 100,000 to 150,000 clones, less than 75% seen once. Specified treatment: oral pan-JAK inhibitor, 5-10 mg twice daily. The material sequenced was CD8+ T cells sorted from blood, taken at week 4, from a patient treated with tofacitinib. The receptors stem from a human donor with alopecia areata.

The sample holds a few counts of this clone. The chain combines TRBV28 with TRBJ2-7, with D possibly being TRBD1 (6 bases). The CDR3 length is 15 residues. The germline V gene has CDR1 MDHEN and CDR2 SYDVKM. Between the trimmed V and J ends, which lost 2 bases and 0 bases, there was a span of 11 bases. In nucleotides, the CDR3 is TGTGCCAGCAGTTTACGACAGGCGAGCTCCTACGAGCAGTACTTC. The encoded protein is CASSLRQASSYEQYF.

The chain uses TRBV14 and TRBJ2-3; the D gene is possibly TRBD2 (5 bases). The V and J ends lost 4 bases and 11 bases respectively, with 19 bases between them. The CDR3 has 14 residues. Germline assignment: CDR1 SGHDN and CDR2 FVKESK. The CDR3 loop reads CASSLEESPREQYF. The DNA for the CDR3 is TGTGCCAGCAGCCTTGAAGAATCGCCTCGGGAGCAGTATTTT. The entire variable domain, with the rest obtained from reference TRBV14 and TRBJ2-3, is as follows: EAGVTQFPSHSVIEKGQTVTLRCDPISGHDNLYWYRRVMGKEIKFLLHFVKESKQDESGMPNNRFLAERTGGTYSTLKVQPAELEDSGVYFCASSLEESPREQYFGPGTRLTVL.

The table lists this clone with a few counts. J is TRBJ1-5 and V is TRBV7-9, with D tentatively TRBD1 (5 bases). Germline CDR1 SEHNR, CDR2 FQNEAQ (reference sequence). The CDR3 contains 12 residues. V was pared by 6 bases and J by 5 bases, with 8 bases between. CDR3 sequence reads: CASRVGDQPQHF. CDR3 bases: TGTGCCAGCAGGGTAGGGGATCAGCCCCAGCATTTT. Using reference TRBV7-9 and TRBJ1-5 for the parts outside the CDR3, the full variable domain is DTGVSQNPRHKITKRGQNVTFRCDPISEHNRLYWYRQTLGQGPEFLTYFQNEAQLEKSRLLSDRFSAERPKGSFSTLEIQRTEQGDSAMYLCASRVGDQPQHFGDGTRLSIL.

The gene calls are TRBV4-1 and TRBJ2-1, with D possibly being TRBD2 (5 bases). The CDR3 is 12 amino acids. Germline CDR1 and CDR2: MGHRA and YSYEKL. V dropped 1 base and J dropped 7 bases, with 5 bases sitting between them. The chain's CDR3 is CASSQGGNEQFF. In nucleotides, the CDR3 is TGCGCCAGCAGCCAAGGAGGGAATGAGCAGTTCTTC.

The gene calls are TRBV29-1 and TRBJ1-2; D gene uncertain. Trimming took off 0 bases at V and 6 bases at J, with 11 bases between the two ends. CDR1 SQVTM and CDR2 ANQGSEA come from the germline V gene. The CDR3 runs to 13 residues. The CDR3 region is CSVEDRGRNGYTF. The DNA for the CDR3 is TGCAGCGTTGAAGATCGGGGTAGGAATGGCTACACCTTC.

This clone has more than one count but fewer than ten. The chain recombines TRBV4-3 with TRBJ2-1, with TRBD1 matching 8 bases. The CDR3 loop spans 14 amino acids. Looked up from germline, CDR1 is LGHNA and CDR2 is YSLEER. The V segment lost 5 bases and the J segment 6 bases; nucleotides outside the gene matches: 6. The CDR3 region is CASSVRQGANEQFF. Written as DNA, the CDR3 is TGCGCCAGCAGCGTTCGCCAGGGGGCCAATGAGCAGTTCTTC.

The chain has TRBV7-9 and TRBJ2-3, with no clear D. Per the germline V gene, CDR1 is SEHNR and CDR2 is FQNEAQ (reference sequence). The CDR3 sequence is 15 residues long. V was clipped by 7 bases and J by 6 bases, with 20 bases between them. As DNA, the CDR3 is TGTGCCAGCACCCCCTCCAATGACGACTGGGATACGCAGTATTTT. Translated, it gives CASTPSNDDWDTQYF.

The rearrangement links TRBV29-1 to TRBJ1-2; 10 bases are shared with TRBD1. Germline V lookup: CDR1 SQVTM, CDR2 ANQGSEA. There are 13 residues in the CDR3. The junction had 4 bases not matched to a gene; V was cut back by 5 bases and J by 4 bases. The CDR3: CSVRTGGSYGYTF. The CDR3 bases are TGCAGCGTTCGGACAGGGGGGAGCTATGGCTACACCTTC.

This chain connects TRBV2 to TRBJ2-5, with TRBD2 matching over 12 bases. The CDR3 sequence is 14 residues long. The germline V gene has CDR1 SNHLY and CDR2 FYNNEI. Germline trimming cut 8 bases from V and 6 bases from J; bases unmatched to any gene: 7. CDR3 nucleotide sequence: TGTGCCAGCGGCACTAGCGGGGGGAGCCAGACCCAGTACTTC. Translation gives CASGTSGGSQTQYF.

The chain is built from TRBV29-1 and TRBJ2-7; D unclear. Trimming removed 6 bases at V and 1 base at J, with 13 bases between. The germline V gene has CDR1 SQVTM and CDR2 ANQGSEA. The CDR3 length is 13 residues. The DNA of the CDR3 is TGCAGCGTGCATACTACAGTTTCCTACGAGCAGTACTTC. It yields the protein CSVHTTVSYEQYF.

The chain recombines TRBV29-1 with TRBJ2-5; 11 nucleotides line up with TRBD1. The CDR3 totals 15 residues. The germline V gene encodes CDR1 SQVTM and CDR2 ANQGSEA. V was clipped by 3 bases and J by 4 bases; unmatched bases: 7. CDR3 loop: CSVDVGQGARETQYF. DNA of the CDR3: TGCAGCGTTGATGTCGGACAGGGGGCGCGAGAGACCCAGTACTTC.

The V gene is TRBV6-4, the J gene TRBJ2-3; 11 bases align to TRBD2. After removal of 2 bases from V and 9 bases from J, the junction contained 7 bases not matched to a gene. The CDR3 is 15 residues long. The germline CDR1 and CDR2 sequences are MRHNA and SNTAGT. The CDR3 loop is CASSDENSGGATQYF. CDR3 nucleotides: TGTGCCAGCAGTGACGAGAATAGCGGGGGGGCAACGCAGTATTTT.

This clone has only a few counts. The chain combines TRBV4-3 with TRBJ2-3; no firm D call. Germline-derived CDR1 and CDR2 are LGHNA and YSLEER. V shed 0 bases and J shed 10 bases, with 14 bases lying between them. The CDR3 sequence is 14 residues long. The CDR3 reads CASSQDRSLGAQYF. CDR3 in DNA: TGCGCCAGCAGCCAAGATCGCTCACTCGGAGCGCAGTATTTT.

The sample holds a few counts of this clone. The rearrangement uses TRBV16 and TRBJ1-5; weak D call: TRBD1 (6 bases). Germline CDR1 reads KGHSY; CDR2 reads FQNENV. The CDR3 is made up of 14 amino acids. Trimming took 2 bases from V and 6 from J, leaving 11 bases between them. CDR3 sequence reads: CASSQSTGLQPQHF. Written as DNA, the CDR3 is TGTGCCAGCAGCCAAAGTACAGGGCTTCAGCCCCAGCATTTT.

This chain joins TRBV15 and TRBJ2-7, with 13 bases matching TRBD2. Germline CDR1 and CDR2: LNHNV and YYDKDF (reference sequence). This CDR3 is 15 amino acids long. The V and J ends lost 4 bases and 3 bases, in that order; junction bases with no gene match: 3. The CDR3 here is CATSIWTSGGYEQYF. In nucleotides, the CDR3 is TGTGCCACCAGCATATGGACTAGCGGGGGCTACGAGCAGTACTTC. Full variable domain (outside the CDR3, taken from reference TRBV15 and TRBJ2-7): DAMVIQNPRYQVTQFGKPVTLSCSQTLNHNVMYWYQQKSSQAPKLLFHYYDKDFNNEADTPDNFQSRRPNTSFCFLDIRSPGLGDTAMYLCATSIWTSGGYEQYFGPGTRLTVT.

The CDR3 protein is CAWSGGQGIDTQYF. CDR3 sequence (DNA): TGTGCCTGGAGTGGGGGACAGGGGATAGATACGCAGTATTTT. J is TRBJ2-3 and V is TRBV30, with 10 bases identical to TRBD1. The germline gives CDR1 GTSNPN, CDR2 SVGIG (reference sequence). V lost 1 base, J lost 5 bases, and 3 bases stayed unmatched. The CDR3 runs 14 residues.

This clone was picked up a small number of times. This sequence joins TRBV30 and TRBJ1-1; a possible D gene is TRBD1 (5 bases). The CDR3 sequence is 13 residues long. V was shortened by 5 bases and J by 4 bases, with 14 bases between the two germline ends. Germline-derived CDR1 and CDR2 are GTSNPN and SVGIG (reference sequence). The CDR3, as DNA: TGTGCCTGGTGGATGCCGGGGGTCACTGAAGCTTTCTTT. As protein: CAWWMPGVTEAFF.

The rearrangement links TRBV7-9 to TRBJ1-6; D is undetermined. Germline V gene data show CDR1 as SEHNR and CDR2 as FQNEAQ (reference sequence). Trimming took off 5 bases at V and 10 bases at J, with 9 bases between the two ends. The CDR3 runs to 12 residues. The CDR3 protein is CASSPAGSPLHF. In DNA form, the CDR3 reads TGTGCCAGCAGCCCAGCGGGATCACCCCTCCACTTT.